This TCR beta chain was identified in a study of PD-1 blockade in classical Hodgkin lymphoma. Findings and limits, study-wide: By C4D1, CD4+ diversity increased significantly, especially in complete responders. Patients who responded completely had about the same baseline diversity as newly diagnosed patients.

Of note for this clone: The target antigen is unknown.

Time point specified: cycle 4 day 1 (C4D1), after 6 weeks of nivolumab. Every patient had relapsed following autologous stem cell transplantation, and cohorts differed in brentuximab vedotin exposure. From thawed PBMCs, CD4+ T cells were purified using magnetic negative selection. With 0 bases removed from V and 0 bases from J, the gap between germline ends came to 9 bases. This CDR3 has 15 residues. Per germline, CDR1 SGHDT and CDR2 YYEEEE. Here immunoSEQ multiplex PCR was the method, and the copy in TCRdb shows in-frame clones only, minus some. The table shows roughly 18,000 clones, with roughly 75% occurring only once.

The sequence was obtained from a human donor with classical Hodgkin lymphoma. Sequenced material: CD4+ T cells from blood, taken before the fourth cycle of nivolumab. The chain is built from TRBV5-6 and TRBJ1-2, with no clear D. Here the CDR3 DNA reads TGTGCCAGCAGCTTGGCGGTGGGAGCTAACTATGGCTACACCTTC. It translates to CASSLAVGANYGYTF.